The 2 T cell receptor beta chains below come from one sample, sequenced in a study of T cells in Graves' hyperthyroidism and ophthalmopathy (dated by TCRdb to between 2019 and 2020). Receptor libraries were prepared by multiplex PCR. TCRdb shows the sequencer as Illumina HiSeq 2000. The TCR beta CDR3 regions were amplified from the RNA transcripts. For the first round of RT-PCR on the TCR CDR3, the HTBI primer set was used together with the Qiagen OneStep RT-PCR kit. TCRdb passed the public sequencing reads through fastp at Q25 and MiXCR, retaining productive beta sequences. Every CDR3 protein is listed once, alongside the most common genes and DNA of its rows. The sample has hundreds of thousands of distinct CDR3 sequences on record, around 40% of them singletons. Clones ranked in the top ten supply around 29% of the sample. The sample taken for sequencing was blood. The source is a woman between 40 and 50 years old with Graves' hyperthyroidism.

This clonotype was recorded once. V is TRBV15 and J is TRBJ1-5; D not resolved. Germline-derived CDR1 and CDR2 are LNHNV and YYDKDF (reference sequence). Trimming shortened V by 0 bases and J by 6 bases, and 12 bases separated the two germline ends. CDR3 length: 15 residues. CDR3 region: CATSRDIGVGQPQHF. The CDR3 DNA is TGTGCCACCAGCAGAGATATCGGGGTTGGTCAGCCCCAGCATTTT.

CDR3 in amino acids: CASSLGFVALEKLFF. The CDR3 bases are TGTGCCAGCAGCTTAGGGTTCGTAGCATTAGAAAAACTGTTTTTT. The chain carries TRBV7-2 and TRBJ1-4, with D hard to call. Germline V gene data show CDR1 as SGHTA and CDR2 as FQGNSA. This CDR3 is 15 amino acids long. Trimming took 1 base from V and 8 from J, leaving 14 bases between them.